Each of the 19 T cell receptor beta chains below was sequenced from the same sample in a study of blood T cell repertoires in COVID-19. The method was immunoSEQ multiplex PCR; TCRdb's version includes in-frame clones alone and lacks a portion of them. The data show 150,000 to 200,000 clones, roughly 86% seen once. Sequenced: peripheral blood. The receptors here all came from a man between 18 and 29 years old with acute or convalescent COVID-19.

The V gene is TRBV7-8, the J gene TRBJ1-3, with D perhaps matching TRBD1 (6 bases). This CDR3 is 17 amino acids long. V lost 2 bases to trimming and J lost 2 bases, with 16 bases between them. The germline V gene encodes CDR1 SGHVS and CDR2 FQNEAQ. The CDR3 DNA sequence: TGTGCCAGCAGCTTACTCCGGACAGATCGAGCTGGAAACACCATATATTTT. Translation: CASSLLRTDRAGNTIYF.

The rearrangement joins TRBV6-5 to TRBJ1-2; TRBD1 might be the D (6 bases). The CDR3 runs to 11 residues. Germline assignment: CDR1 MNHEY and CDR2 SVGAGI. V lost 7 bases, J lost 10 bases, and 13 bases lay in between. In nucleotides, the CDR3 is TGTGCCAGCACTACAGGGAGGGTCTACACCTTC. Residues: CASTTGRVYTF.

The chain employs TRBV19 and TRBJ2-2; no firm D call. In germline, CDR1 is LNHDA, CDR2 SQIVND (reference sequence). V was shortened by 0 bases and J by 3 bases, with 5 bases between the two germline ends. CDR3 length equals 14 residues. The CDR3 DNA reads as TGTGCCAGTAGTATAGACCGGGACACCGGGGAGCTGTTTTTT. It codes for CASSIDRDTGELFF.

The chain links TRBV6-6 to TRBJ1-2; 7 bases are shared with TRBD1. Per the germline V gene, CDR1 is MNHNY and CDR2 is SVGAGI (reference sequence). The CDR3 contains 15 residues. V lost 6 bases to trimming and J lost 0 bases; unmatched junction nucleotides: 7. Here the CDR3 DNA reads TGTGCCAGCAGCAACCGGGACAGAGCTAACTATGGCTACACCTTC. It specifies CASSNRDRANYGYTF.

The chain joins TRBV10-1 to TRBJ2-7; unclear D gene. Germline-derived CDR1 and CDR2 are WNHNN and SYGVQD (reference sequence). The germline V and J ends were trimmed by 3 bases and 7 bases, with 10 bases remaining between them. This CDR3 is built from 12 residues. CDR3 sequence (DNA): TGCGCCAGCAGTGATGGGCCCAGTGAGCAGTACTTC. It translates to CASSDGPSEQYF.

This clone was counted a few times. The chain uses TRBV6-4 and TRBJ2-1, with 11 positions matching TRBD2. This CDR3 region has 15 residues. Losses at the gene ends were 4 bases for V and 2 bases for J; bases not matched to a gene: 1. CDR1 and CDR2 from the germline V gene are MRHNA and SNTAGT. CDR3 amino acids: CASSVSGGAYNEQFF. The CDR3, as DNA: TGTGCCAGCAGTGTTAGCGGGGGGGCCTACAATGAGCAGTTCTTC.

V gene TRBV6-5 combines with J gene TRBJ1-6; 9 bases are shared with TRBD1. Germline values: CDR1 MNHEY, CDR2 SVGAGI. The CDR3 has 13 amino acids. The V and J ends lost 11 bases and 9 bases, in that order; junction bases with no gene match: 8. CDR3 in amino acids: CAGGQGITSPLHF. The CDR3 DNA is TGTGCCGGGGGACAGGGTATCACTTCACCCCTCCACTTT.

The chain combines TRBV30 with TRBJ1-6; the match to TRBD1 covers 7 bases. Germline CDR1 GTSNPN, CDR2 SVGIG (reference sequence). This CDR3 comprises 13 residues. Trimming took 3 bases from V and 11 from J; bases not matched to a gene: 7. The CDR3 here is CAWSEIRGAPLHF. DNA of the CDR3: TGTGCCTGGAGCGAAATCAGGGGGGCACCCCTCCACTTT. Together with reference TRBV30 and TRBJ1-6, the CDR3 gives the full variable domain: SQTIHQWPATLVQPVGSPLSLECTVEGTSNPNLYWYRQAAGRGLQLLFYSVGIGQISSEVPQNLSASRPQDRQFILSSKKLLLSDSGFYLCAWSEIRGAPLHFGNGTRLTVT.

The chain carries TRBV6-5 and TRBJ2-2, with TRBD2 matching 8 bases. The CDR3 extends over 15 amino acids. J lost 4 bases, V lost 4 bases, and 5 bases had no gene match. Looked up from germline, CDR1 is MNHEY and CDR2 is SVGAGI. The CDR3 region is CASSFTSGFTGELFF. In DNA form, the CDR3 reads TGTGCCAGCAGTTTTACTAGCGGATTCACCGGGGAGCTGTTTTTT.

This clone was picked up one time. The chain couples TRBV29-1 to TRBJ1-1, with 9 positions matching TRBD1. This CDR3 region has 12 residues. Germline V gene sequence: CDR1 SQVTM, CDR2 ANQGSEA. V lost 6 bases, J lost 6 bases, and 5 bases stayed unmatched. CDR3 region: CSVGQGIAEAFF. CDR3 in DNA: TGCAGCGTGGGACAGGGTATCGCTGAAGCTTTCTTT.

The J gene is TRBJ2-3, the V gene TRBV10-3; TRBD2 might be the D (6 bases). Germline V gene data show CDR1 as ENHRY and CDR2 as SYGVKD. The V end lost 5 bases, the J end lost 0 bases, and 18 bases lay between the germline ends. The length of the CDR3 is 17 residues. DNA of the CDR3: TGTGCCATCAGTACACCGATCCCTGGGGGGAGCACAGATACGCAGTATTTT. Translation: CAISTPIPGGSTDTQYF.

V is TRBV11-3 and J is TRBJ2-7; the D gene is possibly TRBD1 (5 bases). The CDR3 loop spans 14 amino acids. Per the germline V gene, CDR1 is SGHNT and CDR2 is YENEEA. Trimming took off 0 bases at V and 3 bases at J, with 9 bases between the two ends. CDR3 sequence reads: CASSLDGDSYEQYF. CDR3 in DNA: TGTGCCAGCAGCTTAGATGGAGACAGCTACGAGCAGTACTTC.

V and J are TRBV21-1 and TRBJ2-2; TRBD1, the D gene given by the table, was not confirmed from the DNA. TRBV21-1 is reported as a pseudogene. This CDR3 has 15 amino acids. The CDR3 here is CASRLDREYTGELFF. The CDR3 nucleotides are TGTGCCAGCAGGCTCGACAGGGAGTACACCGGGGAGCTGTTTTTT.

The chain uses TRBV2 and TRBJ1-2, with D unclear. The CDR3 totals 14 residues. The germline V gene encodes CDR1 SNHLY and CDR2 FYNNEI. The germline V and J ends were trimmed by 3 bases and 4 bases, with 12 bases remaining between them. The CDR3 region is CASSEWASTYGYTF. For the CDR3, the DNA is TGTGCCAGCAGTGAGTGGGCTTCCACCTATGGCTACACCTTC.

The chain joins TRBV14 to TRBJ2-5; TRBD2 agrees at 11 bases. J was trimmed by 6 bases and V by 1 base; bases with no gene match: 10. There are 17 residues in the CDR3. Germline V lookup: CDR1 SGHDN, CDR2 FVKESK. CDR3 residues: CASSQVQLLAGGQTQYF. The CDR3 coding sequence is TGTGCCAGCAGCCAAGTCCAACTCCTAGCGGGGGGACAGACCCAGTACTTC.

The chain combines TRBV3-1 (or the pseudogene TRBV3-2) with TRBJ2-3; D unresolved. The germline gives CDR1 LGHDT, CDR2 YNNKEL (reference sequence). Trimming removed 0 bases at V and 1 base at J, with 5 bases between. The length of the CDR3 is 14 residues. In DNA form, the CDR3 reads TGTGCCAGCAGCCAAGATAGAGGCACAGATACGCAGTATTTT. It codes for CASSQDRGTDTQYF.

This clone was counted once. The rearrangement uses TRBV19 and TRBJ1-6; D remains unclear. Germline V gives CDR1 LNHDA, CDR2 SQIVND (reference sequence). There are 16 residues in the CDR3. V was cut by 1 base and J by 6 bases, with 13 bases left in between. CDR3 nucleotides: TGTGCCAGTAGTATAGGCCCTGGCAGGTCTAATTCACCCCTCCACTTT. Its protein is CASSIGPGRSNSPLHF.

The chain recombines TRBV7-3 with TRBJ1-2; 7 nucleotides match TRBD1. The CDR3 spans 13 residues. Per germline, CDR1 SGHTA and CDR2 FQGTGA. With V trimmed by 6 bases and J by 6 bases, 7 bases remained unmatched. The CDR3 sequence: CASSHRGYDGYTF. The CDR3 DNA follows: TGTGCCAGCAGTCACAGGGGATATGATGGCTACACCTTC.

The CDR3 is CSVEEGQGGYGYTF. The CDR3 DNA sequence: TGCAGCGTTGAAGAGGGACAGGGTGGCTATGGCTACACCTTC. The chain has TRBV29-1 and TRBJ1-2; 9 bases match TRBD1. Germline V CDR1 and CDR2: SQVTM, ANQGSEA. The V segment lost 0 bases and the J segment 4 bases; nucleotides outside the gene matches: 3. The CDR3 has 14 residues.